This note documents a single TCR beta chain sequence. This entry comes from a study of blood T cells in healthy people across ages. Peripheral blood, roughly 9.3 milliliters per donor, was collected. Extraction yielded at least 6 micrograms of total RNA per sample. From germline, CDR1 is DFQATT and CDR2 SNEGSKA (reference sequence). Trimming removed 5 bases from V and 3 bases from J; junction bases left unmatched: 16. The CDR3 sequence is 17 residues long. A J-beta primer mix and a sample-barcoded 5' primer were used in a second PCR of about 6 to 12 cycles. A tag from a template-switch adaptor with 12 random nucleotides marked each cDNA molecule. TCRdb called the 5' RACE reads again in MiXCR, with one record for every CDR3 protein. Among about 400,000 distinct CDR3 sequences, roughly half were seen once, and the ten largest hold 45% to 60%.

Sequencing used blood. This receptor was obtained from a man aged 60 to 69 in good health. The J gene is TRBJ1-2, the V gene TRBV20-1, with TRBD1 identical over 9 bases. In DNA, the CDR3 is TGCAGTGCTCCACCCTTGGGACAGGGAAAAACCCACTATGGCTACACCTTC. Encoded protein: CSAPPLGQGKTHYGYTF.